Listed below are T cell receptor beta chains from one sample, sequenced in a study of cytomegalovirus exposure and HLA in healthy donors. Measured with immunoSEQ multiplex PCR; TCRdb has only the in-frame clones, and not every one. The sample lists about 130,000 clones; about 72% were seen once. Specimen: PBMCs. The receptors were sampled from a female donor in good health and CMV-seronegative. Each CDR3 is given with its conserved first and last residue. The D gene is left open where the match is weak. Not every row has a clone size; where given, it reads once, few, many or a size class.

abundance,j_gene,d_gene,len,v_gene,CDR3aa,CDR3nt
-,TRBJ2-1,TRBD1,16,TRBV6-4,CAGGQPGQGFYNEQFF,TGTGCCGGCGGACAGCCGGGACAGGGGTTCTACAATGAGCAGTTCTTC
-,TRBJ2-1,TRBD2,15,TRBV2,CASSDELAGVREQFF,TGTGCCAGCAGTGACGAGCTAGCGGGAGTACGGGAGCAGTTCTTC
-,TRBJ2-3,-,15,TRBV9,CASSAYDSGVDTQYF,TGTGCCAGCAGCGCCTATGACAGTGGTGTAGATACGCAGTATTTT
-,TRBJ2-1,TRBD2,15,TRBV27,CASSFLAGVYNEQFF,TGTGCCAGCAGTTTTCTAGCGGGAGTATACAATGAGCAGTTCTTC
once,TRBJ2-1,TRBD1,13,TRBV19,CASSQQGPNEQFF,TGTGCCAGTAGCCAACAGGGGCCCAATGAGCAGTTCTTC
-,TRBJ2-7,TRBD1,14,TRBV7-2,CASSLGGQGYEQYF,TGTGCCAGCAGCTTAGGCGGACAGGGCTACGAGCAGTACTTC
-,TRBJ2-2,-,16,TRBV4-3,CASSQWWGDNTGELFF,TGCGCCAGCAGCCAATGGTGGGGGGACAACACCGGGGAGCTGTTTTTT
-,TRBJ2-7,-,15,TRBV27,CASRTSRDSPYEQYF,TGTGCCAGCAGAACCTCGCGGGACTCACCCTACGAGCAGTACTTC
-,TRBJ2-7,TRBD2,14,TRBV10-3,CAISAGGSHYEQYF,TGTGCCATCAGTGCGGGCGGGAGTCACTACGAGCAGTACTTC
-,TRBJ2-3,-,15,TRBV7-2,CASSRPRGSTDTQYF,TGTGCCAGCAGCCGACCCAGGGGAAGCACAGATACGCAGTATTTT
-,TRBJ2-5,TRBD1,15,TRBV9,CASSVEGQGAKTQYF,TGTGCCAGCAGCGTAGAGGGACAGGGGGCTAAGACCCAGTACTTC
-,TRBJ2-5,-,17,TRBV7-2,CASSLAAGGGVQETQYF,TGTGCCAGCAGCTTAGCTGCGGGTGGCGGAGTTCAAGAGACCCAGTACTTC
-,TRBJ2-3,TRBD2,15,TRBV7-2,CASSLLAGVTDTQYF,TGTGCCAGCAGCTTATTAGCGGGCGTCACAGATACGCAGTATTTT
-,TRBJ1-5,TRBD1,14,TRBV6-1,CASSTNRGAQPQHF,TGTGCCAGCAGTACAAACAGGGGGGCTCAGCCCCAGCATTTT
-,TRBJ2-3,-,17,TRBV4-3,CASSQDRGGIGADTQYF,TGCGCCAGCAGCCAAGATCGGGGTGGAATCGGGGCAGATACGCAGTATTTT
few,TRBJ1-2,-,13,TRBV30,CAWKGSGHYGYTF,TGTGCCTGGAAGGGTTCGGGACATTATGGCTACACCTTC
-,TRBJ2-1,TRBD2,16,TRBV7-2,CASSLARVSGYNEQFF,TGTGCCAGCAGCTTAGCGCGCGTTAGCGGGTACAATGAGCAGTTCTTC
-,TRBJ2-7,TRBD2,14,TRBV5-1,CASSPGTSGNEQYF,TGCGCCAGCAGCCCCGGGACTAGCGGGAACGAGCAGTACTTC
-,TRBJ2-7,TRBD1,12,TRBV11-2,CASSQGGVEQYF,TGTGCCAGCAGCCAAGGGGGCGTAGAGCAGTACTTC
-,TRBJ2-7,-,13,TRBV10-3,CAISESQGDEQYF,TGTGCCATCAGTGAGTCACAGGGAGACGAGCAGTACTTC
-,TRBJ2-1,TRBD2,16,TRBV4-3,CASSRHGLASSNEQFF,TGCGCCAGCAGCCGCCACGGACTAGCGAGTTCCAATGAGCAGTTCTTC
-,TRBJ2-3,-,17,TRBV7-9,CASSLEGDKASTDTQYF,TGTGCCAGCAGCCTAGAGGGAGACAAAGCCAGCACAGATACGCAGTATTTT